These 22 T cell receptor beta chains were all obtained from the same sample, sequenced in a study of T cell changes during pregnancy in multiple sclerosis. Sequencing was performed with immunoSEQ multiplex PCR; in TCRdb, only in-frame clones are kept and a portion is missing. The sample shows 35,000 to 40,000 clones, 88% of them seen only once. Here the sequenced sample was CD4+ T cells from peripheral blood mononuclear cells, taken before pregnancy. These receptors all come from a female donor with multiple sclerosis, enrolled in a pregnancy study.

V and J are TRBV19 and TRBJ1-5, with D maybe TRBD1 (6 bases). Germline lookup yields CDR1 LNHDA and CDR2 SQIVND (reference sequence). Trimming stripped 4 bases from V and 7 bases from J, with 17 bases between. The CDR3 totals 15 residues. CDR3 loop: CASSTGTGLRQPQHF. In DNA form, the CDR3 reads TGTGCCAGTAGTACAGGAACAGGGTTGAGGCAGCCCCAGCATTTT. Drawing the rest from reference TRBV19 and TRBJ1-5, the complete variable domain is DGGITQSPKYLFRKEGQNVTLSCEQNLNHDAMYWYRQDPGQGLRLIYYSQIVNDFQKGDIAEGYSVSREKKESFPLTVTSAQKNPTAFYLCASSTGTGLRQPQHFGDGTRLSIL.

This chain joins TRBV30 and TRBJ2-1; 9 positions match TRBD1. Germline CDR1 and CDR2: GTSNPN and SVGIG (reference sequence). This CDR3 is 13 amino acids long. With 0 bases clipped from V and 10 bases from J, the junction kept 4 bases outside the gene matches. The CDR3 nucleotides read TGTGCCTGGAGTGTCACAGGGGGCTACGAGCAGTTCTTC. Its protein is CAWSVTGGYEQFF.

The chain recombines TRBV5-1 with TRBJ2-3; TRBD2 aligns across 9 bases. J gave up 6 bases and V 0 bases, and 14 bases lay outside the gene matches. Germline V lookup: CDR1 SGHRS, CDR2 YFSETQ. The CDR3 runs 18 residues. The CDR3 DNA is TGCGCCAGCAGCTTGGGTAATAGCGGGAGAGGCTGGGCGGATACGCAGTATTTT. Translating it yields CASSLGNSGRGWADTQYF.

The rearrangement links TRBV2 to TRBJ2-7; 15 nucleotides agree with TRBD2. Per the germline V gene, CDR1 is SNHLY and CDR2 is FYNNEI. The CDR3 spans 17 residues. V was pared by 2 bases and J by 5 bases, with 7 bases of the junction left unmatched. The CDR3 DNA sequence: TGTGCCAGCAGTGAACCCGGACTAGCGGGAGGGCATAACGAGCAGTACTTC. This codes for CASSEPGLAGGHNEQYF.

V gene TRBV28 combines with J gene TRBJ1-5, with D unresolved. With 8 bases removed from V and 0 bases from J, the gap between germline ends came to 5 bases. The CDR3 is 12 amino acids. Germline assignment: CDR1 MDHEN and CDR2 SYDVKM. The CDR3 DNA sequence: TGTGCCAGCCGGGGTAGCAATCAGCCCCAGCATTTT. It is translated as CASRGSNQPQHF.

V and J are TRBV6-5 and TRBJ1-1; 8 nucleotides agree with TRBD1. V dropped 6 bases and J dropped 1; count of bases not matched to a gene: 4. This CDR3 is 14 amino acids long. Per the germline V gene, CDR1 is MNHEY and CDR2 is SVGAGI. This CDR3 is CASRLGTGNTEAFF. CDR3 nucleotide sequence: TGTGCCAGCAGACTCGGGACAGGGAACACTGAAGCTTTCTTT.

The table lists this clone with a count of one. This sequence joins TRBV2 and TRBJ2-7; D perhaps matches TRBD1 (6 bases). CDR3 size: 14 residues. With 2 bases removed from V and 5 bases from J, the gap between germline ends came to 13 bases. The V gene's germline CDR1 is SNHLY and CDR2 FYNNEI. The CDR3 DNA sequence: TGTGCCAGCAGTGAACCCAGGGGATCCAACGAGCAGTACTTC. Translation gives CASSEPRGSNEQYF.

The CDR3 coding sequence is TGTGCCAGCAGCGTAGACGGGAACACTGAAGCTTTCTTT. It translates to CASSVDGNTEAFF. The J gene is TRBJ1-1, the V gene TRBV9; D gene uncertain. This CDR3 region has 13 residues. Germline CDR1 and CDR2: SGDLS and YYNGEE. V was clipped by 0 bases and J by 1 base, with 4 bases between them.

This chain joins TRBV6-5 and TRBJ2-7; D possibly corresponds to TRBD2 (7 bases). This CDR3 has 15 residues. Trimming shortened V by 0 bases and J by 2 bases, and 11 bases separated the two germline ends. Germline-derived CDR1 and CDR2 are MNHEY and SVGAGI. In nucleotides, the CDR3 is TGTGCCAGCAGTTACTCGACCGGGGGGCCCTACGAGCAGTACTTC. This codes for CASSYSTGGPYEQYF.

The V and J genes are TRBV10-1 and TRBJ1-5; D unclear. Germline CDR1 and CDR2: WNHNN and SYGVQD (reference sequence). The germline V and J ends were trimmed by 3 bases and 4 bases, with 7 bases remaining between them. The CDR3 covers 13 residues. This CDR3 is CASSEVQNQPQHF. The CDR3 nucleotides are TGCGCCAGCAGTGAAGTCCAGAATCAGCCCCAGCATTTT.

This clone was seen once. The rearrangement links TRBV18 to TRBJ1-1; D is unclear. V was pared by 6 bases and J by 4 bases, with 12 bases between. This CDR3 contains 13 residues. CDR1 is KGHSH and CDR2 is LQKENI in the germline V gene. The CDR3 region is CASSRGDGTEAFF. CDR3 coding DNA: TGTGCCAGCTCCCGCGGTGATGGCACTGAAGCTTTCTTT. The full variable domain, with the rest looked up from reference TRBV18 and TRBJ1-1, is NAGVMQNPRHLVRRRGQEARLRCSPMKGHSHVYWYRQLPEEGLKFMVYLQKENIIDESGMPKERFSAEFPKEGPSILRIQQVVRGDSAAYFCASSRGDGTEAFFGQGTRLTVV.

The chain employs TRBV28 and TRBJ2-5; D unclear. This CDR3 is 16 amino acids long. Germline values: CDR1 MDHEN, CDR2 SYDVKM. The V end was cut by 2 bases, the J end by 2 bases, with 15 bases between. The CDR3 coding sequence is TGTGCCAGCAGTTTAATGCCGAGGAAGCCTCAAGAGACCCAGTACTTC. It yields the protein CASSLMPRKPQETQYF.

The CDR3 bases are TGTGCCAGTAGAGACTCGTCCATAGAGACCCAGTACTTC. This codes for CASRDSSIETQYF. The genes are TRBV19 and TRBJ2-5; D gene uncertain. The CDR3 runs 13 residues. V was cut by 6 bases and J by 4 bases, with 12 bases left in between. Germline V gene sequence: CDR1 LNHDA, CDR2 SQIVND (reference sequence). Looking up the rest from reference TRBV19 and TRBJ2-5 gives the full variable domain: DGGITQSPKYLFRKEGQNVTLSCEQNLNHDAMYWYRQDPGQGLRLIYYSQIVNDFQKGDIAEGYSVSREKKESFPLTVTSAQKNPTAFYLCASRDSSIETQYFGPGTRLLVL.

This chain connects TRBV19 to TRBJ2-3; weak D call: TRBD2 (5 bases). The length of the CDR3 is 15 residues. Deletions cut 6 bases from V and 0 bases from J, with 13 bases between. Germline V lookup: CDR1 LNHDA, CDR2 SQIVND (reference sequence). The CDR3 here is CASSQTRSSTDTQYF. The DNA of the CDR3 is TGTGCCAGTAGCCAAACTAGAAGTAGCACAGATACGCAGTATTTT.

The chain joins TRBV5-4 to TRBJ2-3; TRBD2 matches 13 bases. V lost 5 bases and J lost 1; bases outside the gene matches: 13. The germline gives CDR1 SGHNT, CDR2 YYREEE (reference sequence). This CDR3 has 19 residues. CDR3 DNA: TGTGCCAGCAGTCTGACTAGCGGGAGGATGATGACTGGCACAGATACGCAGTATTTT. Translation gives CASSLTSGRMMTGTDTQYF.

The table lists this clone with a count of one. This sequence joins TRBV2 and TRBJ2-2; the D is unclear. The V end was cut by 5 bases, the J end by 6 bases, with 4 bases between. This CDR3 is built from 11 residues. Germline CDR1 is SNHLY and CDR2 is FYNNEI. In DNA form, the CDR3 reads TGTGCCAGCAGTTCCGCCGGGGAGCTGTTTTTT. Encoded protein: CASSSAGELFF.

The chain employs TRBV12-5 and TRBJ2-2; D is ambiguous. The CDR3 has 15 amino acids. Trimming shortened V by 3 bases and J by 2 bases, and 10 bases separated the two germline ends. Per germline, CDR1 LGHNT and CDR2 FRNRAP. The CDR3 DNA follows: TGTGCTAGTGGTTTCAGGTCCACCAACACCGGGGAGCTGTTTTTT. Protein sequence: CASGFRSTNTGELFF.

The V gene is TRBV11-1, the J gene TRBJ2-7; D gene ambiguous. CDR1 and CDR2 (germline): SGHAT, FQDESV (reference sequence). V shed 3 bases and J shed 2 bases, with 8 bases lying between them. The CDR3 runs 13 residues. DNA for the CDR3: TGTGCCAGCAGCTTTTCAGGTACCTACGAGCAGTACTTC. This codes for CASSFSGTYEQYF.

The chain carries TRBV7-3 and TRBJ1-1; TRBD1 matches 10 bases. The junction had 3 bases not matched to a gene; V was cut back by 8 bases and J by 3 bases. This CDR3 has 13 amino acids. Germline V gene lookup returns CDR1 SGHTA and CDR2 FQGTGA. The CDR3 sequence: CASGTGEDTEAFF. The CDR3, as DNA: TGTGCCAGCGGGACAGGGGAGGACACTGAAGCTTTCTTT.

This chain connects TRBV6-5 to TRBJ1-5; 8 bases match TRBD1. After removal of 6 bases from V and 6 bases from J, the junction contained 10 bases not matched to a gene. The CDR3 is made up of 15 amino acids. Germline CDR1 is MNHEY and CDR2 is SVGAGI. CDR3 sequence: CASRPDQGAGQPQHF. CDR3 DNA: TGTGCCAGCAGGCCCGATCAGGGGGCGGGTCAGCCCCAGCATTTT.

V is TRBV7-9 and J is TRBJ1-5, with D possibly matching TRBD1 (5 bases). This CDR3 is 16 amino acids long. Germline V gives CDR1 SEHNR, CDR2 FQNEAQ (reference sequence). The V end was cut by 5 bases, the J end by 1 base, with 15 bases between. The CDR3 reads CASSPSTGASNQPQHF. The DNA of the CDR3 is TGTGCCAGCAGCCCGAGTACAGGAGCCAGCAATCAGCCCCAGCATTTT.

The chain joins TRBV7-2 to TRBJ2-1, with 13 bases matching TRBD2. This CDR3 region has 19 residues. V was clipped by 5 bases and J by 4 bases; unmatched bases: 14. Germline assignment: CDR1 SGHTA and CDR2 FQGNSA. DNA of the CDR3: TGTGCCAGCAGCGCCGCCGGGACTAGCGGGGTGGGTGGGTACAATGAGCAGTTCTTC. Protein sequence: CASSAAGTSGVGGYNEQFF.